This T cell receptor (beta chain) emerged from a study of neurological immune-mediated disorders. Each TCR transcript was tagged with a 10-nucleotide random UMI during 5'RACE. Via MiXCR, TCRdb re-called the 5' RACE reads, giving one row per CDR3 protein. The repertoire holds about 35,000 distinct CDR3 sequences, with around 6.8% as singletons. Notes on this clonotype: Given a much more abundant clone one base away, this may be a read error.

Germline V gene sequence: CDR1 SGHDN, CDR2 FVKESK. V lost 5 bases to trimming and J lost 8 bases, with 11 bases between them. The CDR3 runs 12 residues. V and J are TRBV14 and TRBJ2-3; D call uncertain. Sequencing used PBMCs. The TCR comes from a woman in her thirties or forties in good health. CDR3 protein: CASSITSGTQYF. In DNA form, the CDR3 reads TGTGCCAGCAGCATCACCTCAGGTACGCAGTATTTT.